This entry lists 20 T cell receptor beta chains sequenced from one sample in a study of T cells in Graves' hyperthyroidism and ophthalmopathy (dated 2019 in TCRdb). Library preparation used multiplex PCR. The run used an Illumina HiSeq 2000. Amplification of TCR beta CDR3 regions was carried out from RNA transcripts. The TCR CDR3 was subjected to a first round of RT-PCR using the HTBI primer set and the Qiagen OneStep RT-PCR kit. The public reads were reprocessed in TCRdb via fastp at Q25 and MiXCR, keeping in-frame beta chains. Entries are consolidated by CDR3 protein sequence, retaining the most common genes and DNA. This sample has 300,000 to 400,000 distinct CDR3 sequences in its table, and approximately 15% of those were observed once. 20% to 25% of the sample rests with the top ten. Material for sequencing was blood. These TCRs come from a woman aged 25-40 years with Graves' hyperthyroidism.

V is TRBV20-1 and J is TRBJ2-3, with D uncertain. CDR1 is DFQATT and CDR2 is SNEGSKA in the germline V gene (reference sequence). This CDR3 contains 10 residues. V was trimmed by 8 bases and J by 6 bases, leaving 9 bases between them. The CDR3 nucleotides are TGCAGTCAGAAATGGGATACGCAGTATTTT. As protein: CSQKWDTQYF.

At least ten counts were recorded for this clonotype. The rearrangement links TRBV28 to TRBJ1-2; 8 bases are a match to TRBD1. This CDR3 has 13 residues. V shed 2 bases, J shed 6 bases, and the junction held 2 bases outside the gene matches. CDR1 and CDR2 (germline): MDHEN, SYDVKM. CDR3 sequence (DNA): TGTGCCAGCAGTTTAGGGACAGGAGATGGCTACACCTTC. The encoded protein is CASSLGTGDGYTF.

The chain is built from TRBV11-2 and TRBJ2-5, with 10 bases that match TRBD2. Trimming at V came to 1 base and at J to 5 bases, leaving 4 bases not matched to a gene. Germline V gene lookup returns CDR1 SGHAT and CDR2 FQNNGV. The CDR3 spans 15 residues. Here the CDR3 reads CASSLVLAGDETQYF. The CDR3 DNA reads TGTGCCAGCAGCTTAGTCCTAGCGGGAGACGAGACCCAGTACTTC.

This clonotype was picked up a small number of times. The chain is built from TRBV15 and TRBJ2-7; 11 positions match TRBD2. Losses at the gene ends were 4 bases for V and 1 base for J; bases not matched to a gene: 3. The CDR3 is 15 residues long. The germline CDR1 and CDR2 sequences are LNHNV and YYDKDF (reference sequence). CDR3 residues: CATSKGTSGSYEQYF. CDR3 nucleotide sequence: TGTGCCACCAGCAAGGGGACTAGCGGATCCTACGAGCAGTACTTC. The whole variable domain, filled in from reference TRBV15 and TRBJ2-7, reads DAMVIQNPRYQVTQFGKPVTLSCSQTLNHNVMYWYQQKSSQAPKLLFHYYDKDFNNEADTPDNFQSRRPNTSFCFLDIRSPGLGDTAMYLCATSKGTSGSYEQYFGPGTRLTVT.

CDR3 DNA sequence: TGTGCCAGCAGGTCGACAGGGACTAGCGAGCAGTTCTTC. Amino acids: CASRSTGTSEQFF. The rearrangement uses TRBV6-1 and TRBJ2-1; 9 nucleotides align to TRBD2. The germline gives CDR1 MNHNS, CDR2 SASEGT. This CDR3 contains 13 residues. V trimming: 6 bases; J trimming: 10 bases; junction bases outside the gene matches: 7.

A few counts support this clonotype. CDR3: CASSPPPRPYEQYF. In DNA, the CDR3 is TGTGCCAGCAGTCCCCCGCCGCGGCCCTACGAGCAGTACTTC. V and J are TRBV7-9 and TRBJ2-7; D gene uncertain. Germline CDR1 reads SEHNR; CDR2 reads FQNEAQ (reference sequence). The CDR3 sequence is 14 residues long. The V and J ends lost 6 bases and 2 bases respectively, with 14 bases between them.

The sample holds many counts of this clonotype. The rearrangement uses TRBV12-3 or TRBV12-4 and TRBJ2-3, with D possibly matching TRBD1 (6 bases). V was trimmed by 5 bases and J by 1 base, leaving 13 bases between them. CDR3 length: 15 residues. The CDR3 DNA is TGTGCCAGCAGTAGCACAGGGCGAGGCACAGATACGCAGTATTTT. Translation gives CASSSTGRGTDTQYF.

The rearrangement joins TRBV12-3 or TRBV12-4 to TRBJ1-3, with D perhaps TRBD1 (5 bases). The CDR3 runs 16 residues. V lost 6 bases and J lost 1, with 16 bases in between. CDR3 sequence (DNA): TGTGCCAGCAGCCAGACTGGGGCGGTTTCTGGAAACACCATATATTTT. This translates into CASSQTGAVSGNTIYF.

The table lists this clonotype with many counts. CDR3 residues: CSARDRGFHNYGYTF. CDR3 bases: TGCAGTGCCCGGGACAGGGGATTCCATAACTATGGCTACACCTTC. This chain connects TRBV20-1 to TRBJ1-2; 10 nucleotides match TRBD1. The germline V gene has CDR1 DFQATT and CDR2 SNEGSKA (reference sequence). V was pared by 6 bases and J by 1 base, with 8 bases of the junction left unmatched. The CDR3 loop spans 15 amino acids.

This clonotype was seen at least ten times. The chain combines TRBV7-2 with TRBJ2-5, with no clear D. The CDR3 totals 11 residues. The ends were cut back, 5 bases at V and 9 bases at J, with 10 bases in the middle. Germline V gives CDR1 SGHTA, CDR2 FQGNSA. CDR3 DNA: TGTGCCAGCAGCACGACCGGGCCCCAGTACTTC. This codes for CASSTTGPQYF. The full variable domain, in which reference TRBV7-2 and TRBJ2-5 provide the parts outside the CDR3, is GAGVSQSPSNKVTEKGKDVELRCDPISGHTALYWYRQSLGQGLEFLIYFQGNSAPDKSGLPSDRFSAERTGGSVSTLTIQRTQQEDSAVYLCASSTTGPQYFGPGTRLLVL.

The chain carries TRBV7-9 and TRBJ2-5; D may be TRBD2 (6 bases). V was cut by 6 bases and J by 3 bases, with 11 bases left in between. Germline V gene data show CDR1 as SEHNR and CDR2 as FQNEAQ (reference sequence). The CDR3 is made up of 13 amino acids. CDR3 region: CASRSWGEETQYF. CDR3 bases: TGTGCCAGCAGGAGCTGGGGGGAAGAGACCCAGTACTTC.

This clonotype was detected ten times or more. V usage is TRBV5-1 and J usage is TRBJ1-1; 10 bases are shared with TRBD1. The CDR3 length is 14 residues. After removal of 5 bases from V and 5 bases from J, the junction contained 6 bases not matched to a gene. CDR1 and CDR2 (germline): SGHRS, YFSETQ. The CDR3 protein is CASRTGGAGTEAFF. CDR3 DNA sequence: TGCGCCAGCAGGACAGGGGGCGCAGGTACTGAAGCTTTCTTT.

This clonotype has a count of ten or more. The V and J genes are TRBV7-2 and TRBJ2-3; the D is unclear. This CDR3 comprises 12 residues. Germline V gene lookup returns CDR1 SGHTA and CDR2 FQGNSA. V was trimmed by 4 bases and J by 5 bases, leaving 7 bases between them. The CDR3 region is CASSWMGDTQYF. The CDR3 DNA follows: TGTGCCAGCAGCTGGATGGGAGATACGCAGTATTTT.

Points on this clonotype: One end of the junction varies from germline; a read error may be responsible. The rearrangement uses TRBV9 and TRBJ2-3; 9 bases align to TRBD2. From germline, CDR1 is SGDLS and CDR2 YYNGEE. The CDR3 extends over 15 amino acids. DNA of the CDR3: TGTGCCAGCAGCACCTCAGCGGGGGGCACTGATACGCAGTATTTT. Its protein is CASSTSAGGTDTQYF.

This clonotype was detected many times. The chain employs TRBV7-9 and TRBJ2-3; TRBD2 matches at 8 bases. The germline CDR1 and CDR2 sequences are SEHNR and FQNEAQ (reference sequence). After removal of 5 bases from V and 1 base from J, the junction contained 8 bases not matched to a gene. This CDR3 has 16 residues. The CDR3 region has the DNA TGTGCCAGCAGCCCAACCAGCGGGAGCGGCACAGATACGCAGTATTTT. It encodes CASSPTSGSGTDTQYF.

There are many counts of this clonotype. This sequence joins TRBV15 and TRBJ1-2; no reliable D call. V gave up 0 bases and J gave up 0 bases, with 14 bases separating them. This CDR3 has 17 residues. In germline, CDR1 is LNHNV, CDR2 YYDKDF (reference sequence). The CDR3 bases are TGTGCCACCAGCAGAGATTATCCACGGATAGCTAACTATGGCTACACCTTC. Its protein product is CATSRDYPRIANYGYTF.

The J gene is TRBJ2-1, the V gene TRBV15, with 8 bases that match TRBD2. CDR3 length: 19 residues. Trimming took 0 bases from V and 9 from J; bases not matched to a gene: 19. Looked up from germline, CDR1 is LNHNV and CDR2 is YYDKDF (reference sequence). The CDR3 coding sequence is TGTGCCACCAGCAGAGATCGGGGGGGGGAGGGCCTATTTGCTCGTGAGCAGTTCTTC. Encoded protein: CATSRDRGGEGLFAREQFF.

The CDR3 bases are TGTGCCAGCAGCTCCAGAAGGGGGTCTGGGGCCAACGTCCTGACTTTC. Translating gives CASSSRRGSGANVLTF. V gene TRBV13 combines with J gene TRBJ2-6, with D perhaps TRBD1 (6 bases). Germline V lookup: CDR1 PRHDT, CDR2 FYEKMQ (reference sequence). This CDR3 is 16 amino acids long. V shed 4 bases and J shed 1 base, with 11 bases lying between them.

The sample holds many counts of this clonotype. The chain recombines TRBV11-1 with TRBJ1-5; D is uncertain. The CDR3 length is 13 residues. Germline CDR1 is SGHAT and CDR2 is FQDESV (reference sequence). Trimming left V 1 base short and J 5 bases short, with 6 bases between. As DNA, the CDR3 is TGTGCCAGCAGCTTAGAATACGATCAGCCCCAGCATTTT. Translation: CASSLEYDQPQHF.

This clonotype occurred many times. V gene TRBV28 combines with J gene TRBJ2-5; weak D call: TRBD2 (6 bases). V gave up 7 bases and J gave up 2 bases, with 17 bases separating them. The CDR3 covers 15 residues. The germline CDR1 and CDR2 sequences are MDHEN and SYDVKM. CDR3 sequence reads: CASTSAGFIQETQYF. The CDR3 region has the DNA TGTGCCAGCACCTCTGCGGGGTTTATACAAGAGACCCAGTACTTC.